The 12 T cell receptor beta chains below all came from one sample that was sequenced in a study of blood T cells in healthy people across ages. Through a sample-barcoded 5' primer and a J-beta primer mix, a second PCR was run for roughly 6 to 11 cycles. MiXCR, applied by TCRdb to the 5' RACE reads, yields one record per CDR3 protein. The sample holds around 1,000,000 distinct CDR3 sequences, under 30% seen once. These data were likewise used in another study, on T cells of mothers and their children.

Sequencing was done on a sample of blood. The receptors shown here come from a girl aged 2-15 years in good health.

The chain has TRBV10-1 and TRBJ1-2, with a weak D call TRBD1 (5 bases). The CDR3 is 13 amino acids. Per germline, CDR1 WNHNN and CDR2 SYGVQD (reference sequence). Deletions cut 5 bases from V and 8 bases from J, with 15 bases between. CDR3 residues: CASSPIGGWGYTF. The CDR3 region has the DNA TGCGCCAGCAGTCCCATCGGGGGTTGGGGCTACACCTTC.

The rearrangement joins TRBV11-2 to TRBJ2-5; D call uncertain. Trimming took 1 base from V and 2 from J, leaving 8 bases between them. Germline V gives CDR1 SGHAT, CDR2 FQNNGV. This CDR3 spans 14 amino acids. Here the CDR3 reads CASSLAMGQETQYF. CDR3 nucleotide sequence: TGTGCCAGCAGCTTAGCGATGGGGCAAGAGACCCAGTACTTC.

This clonotype was detected only a few times. The gene calls are TRBV12-3 or TRBV12-4 and TRBJ1-2; D gene unclear. This CDR3 is 14 amino acids long. V dropped 3 bases and J dropped 6 bases, with 14 bases sitting between them. CDR3 amino acids: CASSFDVGHDGYTF. For the CDR3, the DNA is TGTGCCAGCAGTTTTGACGTTGGGCACGATGGCTACACCTTC.

The rearrangement joins TRBV7-9 to TRBJ1-3, with D maybe TRBD1 (5 bases). Germline values: CDR1 SEHNR, CDR2 FQNEAQ (reference sequence). The V and J ends lost 3 bases and 0 bases respectively, with 15 bases between them. The CDR3 has 17 amino acids. This CDR3 reads CASSFYSGGVSGNTIYF. CDR3 DNA: TGTGCCAGCAGCTTCTACAGCGGGGGGGTCTCTGGAAACACCATATATTTT.

The rearrangement links TRBV28 to TRBJ2-5; D might be TRBD2 (6 bases). The CDR3 extends over 16 amino acids. V lost 4 bases and J 3 bases, leaving 18 bases between the germline ends. CDR1 is MDHEN and CDR2 is SYDVKM in the germline V gene. The CDR3 sequence: CASSYPIPRGKETQYF. CDR3 nucleotide sequence: TGTGCCAGCAGTTATCCTATACCTCGCGGGAAAGAGACCCAGTACTTC.

A few counts support this clonotype. The chain has TRBV29-1 and TRBJ1-3; 10 nucleotides align to TRBD1. This CDR3 contains 16 residues. Germline V CDR1 and CDR2: SQVTM, ANQGSEA. Trimming took 4 bases from V and 7 from J; bases not matched to a gene: 13. CDR3 loop: CSVGLGDRGIANTIYF. DNA of the CDR3: TGCAGCGTTGGTCTTGGGGACAGGGGAATAGCGAACACCATATATTTT.

The chain uses TRBV27 and TRBJ2-7; 7 nucleotides line up with TRBD1. This CDR3 is built from 13 residues. In germline, CDR1 is MNHEY, CDR2 SMNVEV (reference sequence). V gave up 8 bases and J gave up 2 bases; unmatched junction bases: 6. The DNA of the CDR3 is TGTGCCAGCGCATTACAGGGGACCTACGAGCAGTACTTC. Its translation is CASALQGTYEQYF.

This clonotype has a handful of counts. The V call is TRBV27, the J call TRBJ2-1; D unclear. V lost 4 bases, J lost 4 bases, and 8 bases lay in between. Germline assignment: CDR1 MNHEY and CDR2 SMNVEV (reference sequence). This CDR3 has 13 residues. CDR3 region: CASSYGVYNEQFF. Written as DNA, the CDR3 is TGTGCCAGCAGTTATGGCGTGTACAATGAGCAGTTCTTC.

The V gene is TRBV28, the J gene TRBJ2-5; TRBD1 matches 8 bases. The last part of the DNA fits TRBJ2-7 better; the J call may be wrong. The CDR3 is 18 amino acids. The V gene's germline CDR1 is MDHEN and CDR2 SYDVKM. CDR3 DNA: TGTGCCAGCAGTTTAGACACCGGGACAGGCGGCTATGGGGTCGAGCAGTACTTC. Protein sequence: CASSLDTGTGGYGVEQYF.

The chain joins TRBV6-4 to TRBJ2-1; 10 bases agree with TRBD2. Looked up from germline, CDR1 is MRHNA and CDR2 is SNTAGT. V gave up 3 bases and J gave up 4 bases; unmatched junction bases: 3. The CDR3 sequence is 15 residues long. CDR3 sequence: CASSEPAGGYNEQFF. CDR3 DNA sequence: TGTGCCAGCAGTGAGCCAGCGGGAGGGTACAATGAGCAGTTCTTC.

V is TRBV6-5 and J is TRBJ2-7, with D perhaps matching TRBD1 (5 bases). V lost 0 bases and J 6 bases, leaving 9 bases between the germline ends. Germline assignment: CDR1 MNHEY and CDR2 SVGAGI. This CDR3 spans 13 amino acids. The CDR3 region is CASSYSRQTEQYF. CDR3 in DNA: TGTGCCAGCAGTTACTCGAGACAGACCGAGCAGTACTTC.

This clonotype was recorded a few times. The chain has TRBV2 and TRBJ2-7; D remains ambiguous. CDR1 and CDR2 (germline): SNHLY, FYNNEI. The ends were cut back, 3 bases at V and 2 bases at J, with 11 bases in the middle. The CDR3 sequence is 14 residues long. Here the CDR3 DNA reads TGTGCCAGCAGTGAGGTGGTAGACCCCTACGAGCAGTACTTC. Its protein product is CASSEVVDPYEQYF.